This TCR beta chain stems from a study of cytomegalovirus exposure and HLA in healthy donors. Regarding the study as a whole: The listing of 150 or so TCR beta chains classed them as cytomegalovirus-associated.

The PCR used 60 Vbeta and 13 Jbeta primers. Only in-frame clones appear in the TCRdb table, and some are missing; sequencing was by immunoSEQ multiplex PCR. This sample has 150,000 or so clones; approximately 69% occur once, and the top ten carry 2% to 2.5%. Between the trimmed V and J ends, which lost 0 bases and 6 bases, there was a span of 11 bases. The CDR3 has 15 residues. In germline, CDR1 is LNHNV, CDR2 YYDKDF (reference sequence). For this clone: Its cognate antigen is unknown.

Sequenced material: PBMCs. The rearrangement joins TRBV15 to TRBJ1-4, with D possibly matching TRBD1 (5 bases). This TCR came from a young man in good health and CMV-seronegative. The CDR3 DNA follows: TGTGCCACCAGCAGAGATCTTGACAGATATGAAAAACTGTTTTTT. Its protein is CATSRDLDRYEKLFF.